One sample yielded the 5 T cell receptor beta chains listed below, sequenced in a study of blood T cell repertoires in COVID-19 (dated by TCRdb to between 2020 and 2021). Preparation of the library involved the immunoSEQ multiplex PCR assay. Imported from immuneACCESS, the table was reduced by TCRdb to in-frame sequences with V and J called. These copies leave out some clones; in studies compared against another copy, an unresolved V gene accounts for under half, and the cause of the remainder is not known. The sample data list around 46,000 clones, and approximately 83% of these were observed just once. The top ten constitute around three fifths of the sample. The sequenced sample was peripheral blood. These receptors originate from a man between 65 and 85 years old with acute or convalescent COVID-19.

V gene TRBV29-1 combines with J gene TRBJ1-1, with D possibly being TRBD1 (5 bases). Trimming cost V 4 bases and J 0 bases, with 12 bases left between them. The CDR3 has 14 amino acids. Germline V gene data show CDR1 as SQVTM and CDR2 as ANQGSEA. DNA of the CDR3: TGCAGCGTTGCAAAGGGGTCGATGAACACTGAAGCTTTCTTT. This sequence encodes CSVAKGSMNTEAFF. The variable domain in full, with the rest retrieved from reference TRBV29-1 and TRBJ1-1, is SAVISQKPSRDICQRGTSLTIQCQVDSQVTMMFWYRQQPGQSLTLIATANQGSEATYESGFVIDKFPISRPNLTFSTLTVSNMSPEDSSIYLCSVAKGSMNTEAFFGQGTRLTVV.

J is TRBJ2-2 and V is TRBV7-3; D possibly corresponds to TRBD1 (5 bases). Germline V gives CDR1 SGHTA, CDR2 FQGTGA. V was pared by 9 bases and J by 7 bases, with 15 bases between. This CDR3 has 13 residues. The CDR3 is CASQKGQHGELFF. The CDR3 DNA is TGTGCCAGTCAGAAGGGGCAACACGGGGAGCTGTTTTTT.

This clone has just one count. V gene TRBV28 combines with J gene TRBJ1-1; perhaps TRBD1 as D (5 bases). Per the germline V gene, CDR1 is MDHEN and CDR2 is SYDVKM. This CDR3 contains 13 residues. Trimming removed 11 bases from V and 1 base from J, with 14 bases in between. The CDR3 here is CALMGRKNTEAFF. The CDR3, as DNA: TGTGCCCTAATGGGGCGGAAGAACACTGAAGCTTTCTTT. Drawing the rest from reference TRBV28 and TRBJ1-1, the complete variable domain is DVKVTQSSRYLVKRTGEKVFLECVQDMDHENMFWYRQDPGLGLRLIYFSYDVKMKEKGDIPEGYSVSREKKERFSLILESASTNQTSMYLCALMGRKNTEAFFGQGTRLTVV.

For the CDR3, the DNA is TGTGCCAGTAGTAATGTTAATAACGGGGGGATTGGGCAGCCCCAGCATTTT. It specifies CASSNVNNGGIGQPQHF. The chain couples TRBV19 to TRBJ1-5; D perhaps matches TRBD1 (5 bases). With 4 bases removed from V and 7 bases from J, the gap between germline ends came to 23 bases. Germline loops: CDR1 LNHDA, CDR2 SQIVND (reference sequence). The CDR3 contains 17 residues. Combining the CDR3 with reference TRBV19 and TRBJ1-5 gives the whole variable domain DGGITQSPKYLFRKEGQNVTLSCEQNLNHDAMYWYRQDPGQGLRLIYYSQIVNDFQKGDIAEGYSVSREKKESFPLTVTSAQKNPTAFYLCASSNVNNGGIGQPQHFGDGTRLSIL.

V gene TRBV5-1 combines with J gene TRBJ1-2; TRBD1 matches at 12 bases. The CDR3 runs to 18 residues. Germline loops: CDR1 SGHRS, CDR2 YFSETQ. Trimming took 4 bases from V and 4 from J; bases not matched to a gene: 14. As DNA, the CDR3 is TGCGCCAGCAGCCAAGGTCCCGGGACAGGGGGCGATGTCTATGGCTACACCTTC. The encoded protein is CASSQGPGTGGDVYGYTF.